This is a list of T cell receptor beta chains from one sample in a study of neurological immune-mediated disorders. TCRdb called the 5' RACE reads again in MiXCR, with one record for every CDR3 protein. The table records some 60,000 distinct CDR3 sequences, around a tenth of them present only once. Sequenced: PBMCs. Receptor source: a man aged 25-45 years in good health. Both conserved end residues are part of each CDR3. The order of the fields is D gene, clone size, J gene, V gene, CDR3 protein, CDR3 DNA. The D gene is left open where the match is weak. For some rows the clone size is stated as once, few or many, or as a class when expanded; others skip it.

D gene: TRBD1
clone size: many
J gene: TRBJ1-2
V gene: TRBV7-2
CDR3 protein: CASSRDREEAGGYTF
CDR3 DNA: TGTGCCAGCAGCCGAGACAGGGAAGAAGCGGGTGGCTACACCTTC

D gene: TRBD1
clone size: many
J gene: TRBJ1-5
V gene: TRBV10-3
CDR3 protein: CAISAGQSNQPQHF
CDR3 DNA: TGTGCCATCAGTGCGGGACAGTCAAATCAGCCCCAGCATTTT

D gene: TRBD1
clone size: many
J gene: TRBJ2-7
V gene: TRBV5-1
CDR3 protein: CASNDGTGLNEQYF
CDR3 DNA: TGCGCCAGCAACGACGGGACAGGGCTCAACGAGCAGTACTTC

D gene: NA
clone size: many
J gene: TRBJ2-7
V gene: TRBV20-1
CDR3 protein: CSPRGSYEQYF
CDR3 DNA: TGCTCCCCGCGGGGTTCCTACGAGCAGTACTTC

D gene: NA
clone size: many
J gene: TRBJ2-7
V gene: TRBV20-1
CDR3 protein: CSASTFYEQYF
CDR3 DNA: TGCAGTGCTTCTACATTCTACGAGCAGTACTTC

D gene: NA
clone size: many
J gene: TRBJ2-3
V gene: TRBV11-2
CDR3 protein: CASSFLYSGPTDTQYF
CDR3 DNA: TGTGCCAGCAGCTTTTTGTATTCGGGCCCCACAGATACGCAGTATTTT

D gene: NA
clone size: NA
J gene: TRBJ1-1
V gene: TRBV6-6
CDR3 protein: CTTPVRWGGGTEAFF
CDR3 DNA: TGTACCACCCCCGTTCGATGGGGGGGAGGTACTGAAGCTTTCTTT

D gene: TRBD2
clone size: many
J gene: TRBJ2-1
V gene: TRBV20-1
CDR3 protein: CSANLAGGRDEQFF
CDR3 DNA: TGCAGTGCGAATTTAGCGGGAGGGAGGGATGAGCAGTTCTTC

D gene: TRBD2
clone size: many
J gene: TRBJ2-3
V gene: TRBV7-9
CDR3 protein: CASIPSRGSIGPGTDTQYF
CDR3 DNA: TGTGCCAGCATTCCGTCGCGCGGGAGTATTGGTCCAGGCACAGATACGCAGTATTTT

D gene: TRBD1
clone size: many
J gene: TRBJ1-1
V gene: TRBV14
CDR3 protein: CASSQRTGNTEAFF
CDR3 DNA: TGTGCCAGCAGCCAGCGGACAGGGAACACTGAAGCTTTCTTT

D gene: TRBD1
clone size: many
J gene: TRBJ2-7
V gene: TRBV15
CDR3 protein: CATSRRGQNPSYEQYF
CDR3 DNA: TGTGCCACCAGCAGACGGGGACAGAACCCTTCCTACGAGCAGTACTTC

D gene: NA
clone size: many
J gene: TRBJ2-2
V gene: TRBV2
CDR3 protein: CATPAAGLAGELFF
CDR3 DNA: TGTGCCACGCCGGCGGCGGGACTTGCCGGGGAGCTGTTTTTT

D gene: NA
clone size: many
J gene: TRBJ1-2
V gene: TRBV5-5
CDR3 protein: CASSSAVTYGYTF
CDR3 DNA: TGTGCCAGCAGCTCGGCGGTAACATATGGCTACACCTTC

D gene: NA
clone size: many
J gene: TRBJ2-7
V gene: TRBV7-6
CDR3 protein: CASSLDYEQYF
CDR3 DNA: TGTGCCAGCAGCTTAGACTACGAGCAGTACTTC

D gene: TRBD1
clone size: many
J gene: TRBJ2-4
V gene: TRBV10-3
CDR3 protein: CAISTTGVIAKNIQYF
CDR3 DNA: TGTGCCATCAGCACCACAGGGGTGATAGCCAAAAACATTCAGTACTTC

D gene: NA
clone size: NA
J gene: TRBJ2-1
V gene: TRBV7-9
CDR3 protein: CASSLWDYNEQFF
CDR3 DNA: TGTGCCAGCAGCTTGTGGGATTACAATGAGCAGTTCTTC

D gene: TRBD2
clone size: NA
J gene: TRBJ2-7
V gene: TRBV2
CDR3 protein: CADQEGLGPYEQYF
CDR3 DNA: TGTGCCGACCAGGAGGGACTAGGCCCCTACGAGCAGTACTTC

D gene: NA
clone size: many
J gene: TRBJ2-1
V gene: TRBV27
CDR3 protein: CASSPPGFYNEQFF
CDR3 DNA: TGTGCCAGCAGTCCCCCAGGTTTCTACAATGAGCAGTTCTTC

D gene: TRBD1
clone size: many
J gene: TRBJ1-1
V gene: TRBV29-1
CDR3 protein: CSGRDREGTEAFF
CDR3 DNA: TGCAGCGGGAGAGACAGGGAAGGCACTGAAGCTTTCTTT

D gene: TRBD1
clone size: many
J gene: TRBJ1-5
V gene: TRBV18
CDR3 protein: CASSGQGGSQPQHF
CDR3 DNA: TGTGCCAGCTCCGGACAGGGCGGGAGCCAGCCCCAGCATTTT

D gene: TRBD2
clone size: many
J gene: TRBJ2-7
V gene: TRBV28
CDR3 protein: CASSPGGDPTSYEQYF
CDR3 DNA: TGTGCCAGCAGTCCCGGGGGGGACCCAACCTCCTACGAGCAGTACTTC

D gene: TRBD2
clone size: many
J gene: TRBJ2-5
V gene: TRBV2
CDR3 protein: CASSEDYGGRDHQETQYF
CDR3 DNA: TGTGCCAGCAGTGAAGATTATGGAGGGAGGGACCACCAAGAGACCCAGTACTTC

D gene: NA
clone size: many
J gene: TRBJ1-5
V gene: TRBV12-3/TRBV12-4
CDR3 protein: CASSAGSVGKPQHF
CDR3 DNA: TGTGCCAGCAGTGCGGGATCAGTCGGTAAGCCCCAGCATTTT

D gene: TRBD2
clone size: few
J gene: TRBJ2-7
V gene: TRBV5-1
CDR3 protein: CASSEGTSSYEQYF
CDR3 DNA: TGCGCCAGCAGCGAAGGGACTAGCAGCTACGAGCAGTACTTC